A single TCR beta chain is shown here with its context. It lacks a known antigen. Within one base of it there is no much larger clone, and no base qualities were kept. At the junction V is shortened by 2 bases and J by 5 bases, with 15 bases in between. For CDR1 and CDR2, the germline V gene lists LGHNA and YSLEER. Its CDR3 holds 16 amino acids, cysteine through phenylalanine. Solely the CDR3 DNA is kept, with 48 bases framed from the first base. The sample's time point label, decoded: baseline before first vaccination. The vaccinee samples were drawn from two UK trials, COV001 and COV002, one of which was a single-blind randomized controlled phase 2/3 trial testing AZD1222 (ChAdOx1 nCoV-19) in healthy adults. For TCRbeta chain sequencing, PBMC samples from trial participants were taken at day 0 and at day 28 after the second dose. The CDR3 regions of human TCRbeta chains were subjected to immunosequencing. For the original study's pipeline: TCRs in the repertoires were compared against a reference library of SARS-CoV-2-specific TCRs that had been generated with the MIRA antigen-specificity platform. Breadth was defined as the fraction of unique TCRs that were SARS-CoV-2-associated. Depth was defined as the fraction of total T cells that were SARS-CoV-2-associated. Using the MIRA data, every spike-specific TCR was mapped to the spike region that the TCR reacted to and assigned to either a CD4 or a CD8 class. Log10-transformed breadth and depth values were compared by one-way ANOVA with Sidak's multiple comparisons tests. Held by TCRdb, this immuneACCESS table contains in-frame sequences only and omits some clones. Under half of the omission traces to an unresolved V gene where checked; the cause of the rest is unknown. That table is the source of V, J and clone size, and D and trimming were worked out from the DNA. This sample holds approximately 73,000 clones; around four fifths were observed only once. The ten biggest clones cover roughly 3.1% of the sample.

The record originates from a study of T cell responses to AZD1222 COVID-19 vaccine (dated by TCRdb to about 2021). Regarding the study in general: AZD1222 recipients whose second dose came at about 4 weeks and those whose second dose came at about 12 weeks were combined into one group, since spike-specific TCR depth and breadth did not differ between the two schedules. A total of 233 trial participants underwent TCR sequencing, of whom about 200 received two doses of AZD1222 and about 25 received two doses of the MenACWY control vaccine. Enrollment into the trials was organized by age into subgroups of 18-55, 56-69 and 70-plus years, and those subgroups contained about 150, 27 and 61 TCR-sequenced participants, respectively.

Study-level results and caveats: After two AZD1222 doses, both the breadth and the depth of spike-specific TCRs were significantly higher than at day 0 and than in MenACWY recipients. No day 14 peak-response samples were available, so repertoires were characterized only after the peak T cell response. The vaccine-associated CD4 TCRs covered the entire spike protein, and the dominant responses fell in regions 160-218 and 743-854. Epitopes outside the regions mutated in the B.1.351 and B.1.1.7 variants were reportedly recognized by nearly half of the unique spike-specific TCRs. Participants were mostly white British, with more females than males. The authors suggested clonal diversity may have been underestimated. Conclusions about previously exposed vaccinees are limited, since just five or six AZD1222 recipients were seropositive for SARS-CoV-2 at baseline. The 56-69-year group was small, and its depth increase did not reach significance, likely because of low power.

The receptor was isolated from an adult in good health. The chain is assembled from TRBV4-3 and TRBJ1-4; a tentative D match to TRBD1 spans 5 bases. The sequenced sample was peripheral blood, obtained on day 0 of AZD1222 vaccination. The CDR3 amino acid sequence is: CASSQSLTGLNEKLFF. The DNA sequence reads TGCGCCAGCAGCCAATCTCTTACAGGTCTGAATGAAAAACTGTTTTTT.